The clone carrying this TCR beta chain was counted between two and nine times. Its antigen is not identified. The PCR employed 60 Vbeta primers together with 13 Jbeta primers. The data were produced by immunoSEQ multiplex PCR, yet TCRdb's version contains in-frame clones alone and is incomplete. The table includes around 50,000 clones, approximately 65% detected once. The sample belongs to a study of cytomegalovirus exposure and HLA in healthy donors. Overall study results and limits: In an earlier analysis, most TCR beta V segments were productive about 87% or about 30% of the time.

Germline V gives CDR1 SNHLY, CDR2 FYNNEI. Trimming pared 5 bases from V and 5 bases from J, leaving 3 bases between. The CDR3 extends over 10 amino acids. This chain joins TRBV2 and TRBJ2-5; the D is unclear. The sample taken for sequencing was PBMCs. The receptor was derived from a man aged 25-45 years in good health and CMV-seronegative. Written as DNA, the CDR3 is TGTGCCAGCAGTCGGGAGACCCAGTACTTC. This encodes CASSRETQYF.